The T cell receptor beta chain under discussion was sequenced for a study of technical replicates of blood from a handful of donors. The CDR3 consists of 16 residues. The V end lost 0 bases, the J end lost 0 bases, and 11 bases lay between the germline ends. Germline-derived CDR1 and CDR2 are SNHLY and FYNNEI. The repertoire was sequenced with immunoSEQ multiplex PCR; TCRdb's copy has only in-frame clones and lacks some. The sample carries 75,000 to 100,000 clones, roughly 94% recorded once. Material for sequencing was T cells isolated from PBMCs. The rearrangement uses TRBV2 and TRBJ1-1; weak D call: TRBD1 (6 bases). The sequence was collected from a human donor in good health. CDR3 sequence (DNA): TGTGCCAGCAGTGAAGCCCACAGGGCCGTGAACACTGAAGCTTTCTTT. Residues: CASSEAHRAVNTEAFF.